The T cell receptor (beta chain) under discussion was sequenced for a study of neurological immune-mediated disorders. V lost 4 bases to trimming and J lost 6 bases, with 16 bases between them. Germline assignment: CDR1 MNHEY and CDR2 SVGAGI. This CDR3 region has 16 residues. This clonotype has at least ten counts. One entry per CDR3 protein, called by TCRdb with MiXCR from the 5' RACE reads. Of about 22,000 distinct CDR3 sequences in the sample, approximately 5.9% were seen once. The source material was CD8+ T cells from blood. This receptor was obtained from a man in his late teens or twenties in good health. V gene TRBV6-5 combines with J gene TRBJ2-6, with D possibly TRBD1 on 5 matching bases. In DNA form, the CDR3 reads TGTGCCAGCAGTTCGGGTTACTCTGGGGCGGCCAACGTCCTGACTTTC. Its translation: CASSSGYSGAANVLTF.